The 32 T cell receptor beta chains below all came from one sample that was sequenced in a study of blood T cells in healthy people across ages. A sample-barcoded 5' primer and a J-beta primer mix were used in a second PCR of roughly 6 to 11 cycles. From the 5' RACE reads, TCRdb called clonotypes with MiXCR, one entry per CDR3 protein. Here the sample spans about 770,000 distinct CDR3 sequences, under 55% being singletons. The sample taken for sequencing was blood. These receptors all stem from a man aged 60 to 69 in good health.

V gene TRBV5-1 combines with J gene TRBJ2-3; maybe TRBD2 (5 bases). The CDR3 sequence is 15 residues long. CDR1 and CDR2 (germline): SGHRS, YFSETQ. The V end was cut by 1 base, the J end by 2 bases, with 11 bases between. Written as DNA, the CDR3 is TGCGCCAGCAGCTTGAGGACGGACTCCACAGATACGCAGTATTTT. Encoded protein: CASSLRTDSTDTQYF.

CDR3 DNA: TGCAGTGCTAGGGATGCAGGGGGCACAGATACGCAGTATTTT. Amino acid sequence: CSARDAGGTDTQYF. This chain connects TRBV20-1 to TRBJ2-3, with D perhaps TRBD1 (6 bases). CDR3 length equals 14 residues. Looked up from germline, CDR1 is DFQATT and CDR2 is SNEGSKA (reference sequence). Trimming removed 3 bases from V and 1 base from J, with 11 bases in between.

The V call is TRBV11-2, the J call TRBJ1-4; TRBD1 might be the D (5 bases). The CDR3 is 16 residues long. V was pared by 4 bases and J by 5 bases, with 17 bases between. Germline assignment: CDR1 SGHAT and CDR2 FQNNGV. This CDR3 is CASSSTTGRPNEKLFF. The CDR3 DNA follows: TGTGCCAGCAGCTCTACGACGGGACGGCCGAATGAAAAACTGTTTTTT.

In this sample, this clonotype turned up a few times. The chain is built from TRBV20-1 and TRBJ1-6, with 7 bases fitting TRBD1. Germline V gene data show CDR1 as DFQATT and CDR2 as SNEGSKA (reference sequence). The CDR3 sequence is 12 residues long. V trimming: 6 bases; J trimming: 13 bases; junction bases outside the gene matches: 9. The CDR3 protein is CSATDRSFPLHF. Here the CDR3 DNA reads TGCAGTGCCACGGACAGGTCTTTCCCCCTCCACTTT.

V is TRBV28 and J is TRBJ2-7; 7 bases align to TRBD1. CDR1 MDHEN and CDR2 SYDVKM come from the germline V gene. V trimming: 5 bases; J trimming: 0 bases; junction bases outside the gene matches: 7. CDR3 length: 15 residues. The CDR3 region has the DNA TGTGCCAGCAGTCCGGACAGGAGTAGCTCCTACGAGCAGTACTTC. It encodes CASSPDRSSSYEQYF.

Details on this clonotype: One end of the junction varies from germline; a read error may be responsible. CDR3 bases: TGTGCCGCCAGCAGAGCGCTGGGCGCAGATACGCAGTATTTT. Its protein is CAASRALGADTQYF. The J gene is TRBJ2-3, the V gene TRBV15; no clear D. CDR1 LNHNV and CDR2 YYDKDF come from the germline V gene (reference sequence). The CDR3 covers 14 residues.

The chain has TRBV21-1 and TRBJ2-3. TRBV21-1 is assigned pseudogene status. The CDR3 loop spans 15 amino acids. CDR3: CASSKPTKSTDTQYF. CDR3 coding DNA: TGTGCCAGCAGCAAGCCAACCAAAAGCACAGATACGCAGTATTTT.

This clonotype was observed once. This rearrangement joins TRBV7-2 to TRBJ2-2; the match to TRBD1 covers 8 bases. Trimming at V came to 2 bases and at J to 6 bases, leaving 8 bases not matched to a gene. The CDR3 has 16 residues. Germline V gene data show CDR1 as SGHTA and CDR2 as FQGNSA. CDR3 protein: CASSLYTGGVSGELFF. The CDR3 DNA reads TGTGCCAGCAGCTTATATACAGGGGGTGTATCCGGGGAGCTGTTTTTT.

The V call is TRBV7-9, the J call TRBJ2-4, with unresolved D. Trimming took 8 bases from V and 9 from J, leaving 14 bases between them. Germline values: CDR1 SEHNR, CDR2 FQNEAQ (reference sequence). The CDR3 totals 12 residues. This CDR3 is CASGSSSGIQYF. In DNA, the CDR3 is TGTGCCAGCGGCAGTTCCTCAGGCATTCAGTACTTC.

J is TRBJ2-7 and V is TRBV5-1; the D is unclear. CDR1 SGHRS and CDR2 YFSETQ come from the germline V gene. The CDR3 is made up of 15 amino acids. V was pared by 3 bases and J by 2 bases, with 15 bases between. The CDR3 region is CASSSRRGSTYEQYF. DNA for the CDR3: TGCGCCAGCAGCTCTAGACGAGGATCCACCTACGAGCAGTACTTC. Supplemented by reference TRBV5-1 and TRBJ2-7, the full variable domain reads KAGVTQTPRYLIKTRGQQVTLSCSPISGHRSVSWYQQTPGQGLQFLFEYFSETQRNKGNFPGRFSGRQFSNSRSEMNVSTLELGDSALYLCASSSRRGSTYEQYFGPGTRLTVT.

The chain joins TRBV2 to TRBJ2-7; TRBD2 matches 7 bases. The CDR3 totals 14 residues. Per the germline V gene, CDR1 is SNHLY and CDR2 is FYNNEI. The V segment lost 4 bases and the J segment 3 bases; nucleotides outside the gene matches: 6. CDR3 sequence (DNA): TGTGCCAGCAGTGTCGGCAGGGAGGGCTACGAGCAGTACTTC. Residues: CASSVGREGYEQYF. Drawing the rest from reference TRBV2 and TRBJ2-7, the complete variable domain is EPEVTQTPSHQVTQMGQEVILRCVPISNHLYFYWYRQILGQKVEFLVSFYNNEISEKSEIFDDQFSVERPDGSNFTLKIRSTKLEDSAMYFCASSVGREGYEQYFGPGTRLTVT.

The V call is TRBV20-1, the J call TRBJ2-3; TRBD1 agrees at 10 bases. The CDR3 spans 20 residues. V trimming: 0 bases; J trimming: 2 bases; junction bases outside the gene matches: 17. The V gene's germline CDR1 is DFQATT and CDR2 SNEGSKA (reference sequence). The CDR3, as DNA: TGCAGTGCTAGAGAGGCTCGGCCAAGCCCCGACAGGGGGCTCACAGATACGCAGTATTTT. This translates into CSAREARPSPDRGLTDTQYF.

The V call is TRBV7-9, the J call TRBJ1-5, with D uncertain. Germline values: CDR1 SEHNR, CDR2 FQNEAQ (reference sequence). Trimming took 3 bases from V and 2 from J, leaving 8 bases between them. This CDR3 is built from 14 residues. The CDR3 DNA reads as TGTGCCAGCAGCTTGAGGTTCGGCAATCAGCCCCAGCATTTT. As protein: CASSLRFGNQPQHF.

The chain recombines TRBV6-2 or TRBV6-3 with TRBJ1-5; no reliable D call. CDR1 and CDR2 from the germline V gene are MNHEY and SVGEGT. The CDR3 extends over 14 amino acids. V lost 10 bases to trimming and J lost 7 bases, with 20 bases between them. CDR3 residues: CANSKLGKFQPQHF. The CDR3 DNA is TGTGCCAACAGCAAACTGGGGAAGTTCCAGCCCCAGCATTTT.

The chain has TRBV28 and TRBJ2-7; no firm D call. The V end was cut by 5 bases, the J end by 2 bases, with 13 bases between. The CDR3 is 14 amino acids. Germline V gene sequence: CDR1 MDHEN, CDR2 SYDVKM. In DNA, the CDR3 is TGTGCCAGCAGTCCCTCGTTCGGAACCTACGAGCAGTACTTC. It is translated as CASSPSFGTYEQYF.

The chain employs TRBV25-1 and TRBJ2-7; the match to TRBD2 covers 12 bases. The DNA end lines up better with TRBJ2-5; the J call may be wrong. The CDR3 runs 18 residues. Per the germline V gene, CDR1 is MGHDK and CDR2 is SYGVNS. For the CDR3, the DNA is TGTGCCAGCAGTGAATCGGCTAGCGGGGGGGCCTTTATTGAGACCCAGTACTTC. Its protein is CASSESASGGAFIETQYF.

The chain uses TRBV20-1 and TRBJ2-7; possibly TRBD2 for D (5 bases). The ends were cut back, 5 bases at V and 7 bases at J, with 15 bases in the middle. This CDR3 is built from 12 residues. Germline-derived CDR1 and CDR2 are DFQATT and SNEGSKA (reference sequence). CDR3 nucleotide sequence: TGCAGTGCTTTTTACCGCGGAGGAGAGCAGTACTTC. Protein sequence: CSAFYRGGEQYF.

This chain links TRBV20-1 with TRBJ2-4, with 9 bases lining up with TRBD2. The last part of the DNA fits TRBJ2-7 better; the J call may be wrong. This CDR3 has 17 residues. In germline, CDR1 is DFQATT, CDR2 SNEGSKA (reference sequence). The CDR3 DNA reads as TGCAGTGCTAGGCTAGCCAGCGGGGGGTCCTCTATTTACGAGCAGTACTTC. This encodes CSARLASGGSSIYEQYF.

The sample holds a few counts of this clonotype. The chain couples TRBV12-5 to TRBJ2-1, with a tentative D call TRBD2 (7 bases). V was shortened by 6 bases and J by 6 bases, with 12 bases between the two germline ends. This CDR3 spans 13 amino acids. Per the germline V gene, CDR1 is LGHNT and CDR2 is FRNRAP. CDR3 sequence reads: CASGGGPLNEQFF. For the CDR3, the DNA is TGTGCTAGTGGCGGGGGGCCCCTCAATGAGCAGTTCTTC.

CDR3 nucleotides: TGTGCCAGCAGCCCCGCGGGGGCCGGGTACAATGAGCAGTTCTTC. Protein product: CASSPAGAGYNEQFF. This chain joins TRBV7-9 and TRBJ2-1; D is perhaps TRBD2 (7 bases). Between the trimmed V and J ends, which lost 5 bases and 4 bases, there was a span of 15 bases. Germline assignment: CDR1 SEHNR and CDR2 FQNEAQ (reference sequence). The CDR3 runs to 15 residues.

The chain recombines TRBV7-2 with TRBJ1-4; D gene ambiguous. The CDR3 totals 13 residues. Trimming shortened V by 4 bases and J by 3 bases, and 6 bases separated the two germline ends. CDR1 and CDR2 (germline): SGHTA, FQGNSA. The CDR3 sequence: CASSSFANEKLFF. CDR3 sequence (DNA): TGTGCCAGCAGCTCATTCGCTAATGAAAAACTGTTTTTT. Variable domain in full (rest from reference TRBV7-2 and TRBJ1-4): GAGVSQSPSNKVTEKGKDVELRCDPISGHTALYWYRQSLGQGLEFLIYFQGNSAPDKSGLPSDRFSAERTGGSVSTLTIQRTQQEDSAVYLCASSSFANEKLFFGSGTQLSVL.

This clonotype was picked up a small number of times. The chain links TRBV12-3 or TRBV12-4 to TRBJ2-2; 8 nucleotides match TRBD1. Germline trimming cut 6 bases from V and 7 bases from J; bases unmatched to any gene: 10. The CDR3 contains 15 residues. The CDR3: CASRPGQGLIGELFF. CDR3 coding DNA: TGTGCCAGCAGACCCGGACAGGGTTTAATCGGGGAGCTGTTTTTT.

This chain links TRBV7-9 with TRBJ2-2; 7 nucleotides agree with TRBD1. The CDR3 spans 15 residues. CDR1 and CDR2 from the germline V gene are SEHNR and FQNEAQ (reference sequence). Germline trimming cut 5 bases from V and 4 bases from J; bases unmatched to any gene: 7. The CDR3 is CASSPGTASTGELFF. The CDR3 DNA is TGTGCCAGCAGCCCCGGGACAGCTAGCACCGGGGAGCTGTTTTTT.

The V call is TRBV7-2, the J call TRBJ1-1; D not resolved. Germline loops: CDR1 SGHTA, CDR2 FQGNSA. Deletions cut 4 bases from V and 3 bases from J, with 15 bases between. This CDR3 has 15 amino acids. CDR3 protein: CASSSDRTMHTEAFF. CDR3 coding DNA: TGTGCCAGCAGCTCAGACCGAACCATGCACACTGAAGCTTTCTTT.

The gene calls are TRBV29-1 and TRBJ1-2; D remains ambiguous. Germline V gene sequence: CDR1 SQVTM, CDR2 ANQGSEA. This CDR3 is 12 amino acids long. V lost 4 bases to trimming and J lost 2 bases, with 8 bases between them. The CDR3 nucleotides read TGCAGCGTTGGAAGCGTAAACTATGGCTACACCTTC. Translation gives CSVGSVNYGYTF.

This clonotype was found a few times. The chain carries TRBV24-1 and TRBJ2-7; the D gene is possibly TRBD2 (7 bases). Trimming took off 8 bases at V and 7 bases at J, with 11 bases between the two ends. The CDR3 covers 11 residues. The germline V gene has CDR1 KGHDR and CDR2 SFDVKD. In DNA form, the CDR3 reads TGTGCCACCATCGGGGGGCTTGAGCAGTACTTC. Its protein product is CATIGGLEQYF.

Ten or more counts support this clonotype. V gene TRBV28 combines with J gene TRBJ2-5, with 12 positions matching TRBD2. This CDR3 comprises 17 residues. Germline trimming cut 3 bases from V and 2 bases from J; bases unmatched to any gene: 7. CDR1 is MDHEN, CDR2 SYDVKM, per germline. The CDR3 DNA reads TGTGCCAGCAGTTTCGTCCGACTAGCGGGAGAACAAGAGACCCAGTACTTC. Translation: CASSFVRLAGEQETQYF.

The chain employs TRBV20-1 and TRBJ1-2; 7 nucleotides line up with TRBD1. Germline-derived CDR1 and CDR2 are DFQATT and SNEGSKA (reference sequence). There are 13 residues in the CDR3. Germline trimming cut 5 bases from V and 5 bases from J; bases unmatched to any gene: 8. The DNA for the CDR3 is TGCAGTGCTTCGGACAGGCGGAAATATGGCTACACCTTC. Encoded protein: CSASDRRKYGYTF.

This clonotype was seen at least ten times. The V gene is TRBV29-1, the J gene TRBJ2-7; perhaps TRBD1 as D (6 bases). The V gene lost 4 bases and the J gene lost 3 bases, with 13 bases spanning the gap. This CDR3 spans 13 amino acids. CDR1 is SQVTM, CDR2 ANQGSEA, per germline. CDR3 DNA: TGCAGCGTTGGCAGGGGTCTTCTCTACGAGCAGTACTTC. Translation gives CSVGRGLLYEQYF.

V and J are TRBV7-2 and TRBJ1-2; TRBD1 matches at 7 bases. CDR1 and CDR2 from the germline V gene are SGHTA and FQGNSA. The J segment lost 1 base and the V segment lost 5 bases, leaving 7 bases of the junction unmatched. This CDR3 is 15 amino acids long. The CDR3 DNA reads as TGTGCCAGCAGCGCCCCGACAGGGATTAACTATGGCTACACCTTC. The encoded protein is CASSAPTGINYGYTF.

This clonotype has a handful of counts. The chain uses TRBV5-6 and TRBJ2-7; TRBD2 aligns across 8 bases. The CDR3 runs to 16 residues. Germline V CDR1 and CDR2: SGHDT, YYEEEE. V was clipped by 0 bases and J by 2 bases; unmatched bases: 7. CDR3 coding DNA: TGTGCCAGCAGCTTGGGAGCGGGGGCACATACCTACGAGCAGTACTTC. Amino acid sequence: CASSLGAGAHTYEQYF.

The rearrangement links TRBV7-3 to TRBJ2-5, with 10 bases fitting TRBD2. The CDR3 length is 16 residues. Germline V lookup: CDR1 SGHTA, CDR2 FQGTGA. Trimming removed 4 bases from V and 1 base from J; junction bases left unmatched: 6. CDR3 nucleotide sequence: TGTGCCAGCAGCTCGTTAGCGGGGGGCCCCCAAGAGACCCAGTACTTC. It translates to CASSSLAGGPQETQYF.